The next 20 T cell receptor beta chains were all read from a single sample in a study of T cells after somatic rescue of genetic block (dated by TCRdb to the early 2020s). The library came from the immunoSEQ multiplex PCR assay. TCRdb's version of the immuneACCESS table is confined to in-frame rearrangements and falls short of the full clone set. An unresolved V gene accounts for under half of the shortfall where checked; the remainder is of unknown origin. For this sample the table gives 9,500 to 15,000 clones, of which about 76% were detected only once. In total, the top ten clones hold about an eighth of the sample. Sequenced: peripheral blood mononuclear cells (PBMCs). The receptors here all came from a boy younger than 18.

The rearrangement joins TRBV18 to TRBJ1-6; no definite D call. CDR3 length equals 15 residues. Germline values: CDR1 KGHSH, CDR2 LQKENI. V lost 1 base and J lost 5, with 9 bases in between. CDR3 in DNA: TGTGCCAGCTCACCACAAGAAAGGGATAATTCACCCCTCCACTTT. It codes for CASSPQERDNSPLHF. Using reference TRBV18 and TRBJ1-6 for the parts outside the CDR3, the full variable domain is NAGVMQNPRHLVRRRGQEARLRCSPMKGHSHVYWYRQLPEEGLKFMVYLQKENIIDESGMPKERFSAEFPKEGPSILRIQQVVRGDSAAYFCASSPQERDNSPLHFGNGTRLTVT.

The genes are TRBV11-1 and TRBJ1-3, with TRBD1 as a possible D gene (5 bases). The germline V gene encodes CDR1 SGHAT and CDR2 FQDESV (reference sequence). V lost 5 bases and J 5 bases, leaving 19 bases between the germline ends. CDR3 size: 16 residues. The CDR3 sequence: CASSIGTALWRNTIYF. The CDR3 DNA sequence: TGTGCCAGCAGCATCGGGACGGCGCTTTGGAGAAACACCATATATTTT.

The chain's CDR3 is CASSVNPLPAQGPGELFF. Here the CDR3 DNA reads TGTGCCAGCAGCGTAAACCCTTTACCGGCCCAGGGCCCCGGGGAGCTGTTTTTT. The chain couples TRBV9 to TRBJ2-2; D may be TRBD1 (5 bases). The length of the CDR3 is 18 residues. Germline loops: CDR1 SGDLS, CDR2 YYNGEE. V lost 1 base and J 6 bases, leaving 22 bases between the germline ends.

This CDR3 is CASSVAITGGGETQYF. CDR3 in DNA: TGTGCCAGCAGCGTAGCTATTACGGGAGGAGGAGAGACCCAGTACTTC. J is TRBJ2-5 and V is TRBV9; 7 bases are a match to TRBD2. Germline V gives CDR1 SGDLS, CDR2 YYNGEE. This CDR3 has 16 amino acids. Trimming cost V 0 bases and J 4 bases; bases outside gene matches: 9.

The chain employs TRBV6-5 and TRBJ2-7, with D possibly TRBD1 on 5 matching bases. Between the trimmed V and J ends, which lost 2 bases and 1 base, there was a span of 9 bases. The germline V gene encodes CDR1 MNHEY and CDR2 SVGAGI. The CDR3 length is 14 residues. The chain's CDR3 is CASSYSRASYEQYF. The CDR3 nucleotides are TGTGCCAGCAGTTACAGCAGGGCTTCCTACGAGCAGTACTTC.

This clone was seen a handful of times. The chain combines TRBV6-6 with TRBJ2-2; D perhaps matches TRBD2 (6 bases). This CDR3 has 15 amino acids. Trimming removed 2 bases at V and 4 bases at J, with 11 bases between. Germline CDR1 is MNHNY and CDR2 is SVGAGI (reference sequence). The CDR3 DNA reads TGTGCCAGCAGTTACCAGACTAGGTCCACCGGGGAGCTGTTTTTT. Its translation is CASSYQTRSTGELFF.

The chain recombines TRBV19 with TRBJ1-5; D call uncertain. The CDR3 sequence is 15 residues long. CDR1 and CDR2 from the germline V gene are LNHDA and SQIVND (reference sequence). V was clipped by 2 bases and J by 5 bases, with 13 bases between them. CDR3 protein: CASSIKVLRDQPQHF. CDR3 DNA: TGTGCCAGTAGTATAAAAGTGCTGCGGGATCAGCCCCAGCATTTT.

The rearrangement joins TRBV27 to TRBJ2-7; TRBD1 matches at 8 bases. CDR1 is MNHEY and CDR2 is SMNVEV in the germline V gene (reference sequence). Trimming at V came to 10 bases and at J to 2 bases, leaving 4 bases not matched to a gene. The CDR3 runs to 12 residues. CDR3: CATRTGPYEQYF. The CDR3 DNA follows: TGTGCCACCCGGACAGGGCCCTACGAGCAGTACTTC.

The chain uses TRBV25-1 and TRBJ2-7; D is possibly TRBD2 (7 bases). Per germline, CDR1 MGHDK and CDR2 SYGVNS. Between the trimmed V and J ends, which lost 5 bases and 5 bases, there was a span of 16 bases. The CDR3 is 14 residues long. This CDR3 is CASSLGGRANEQYF. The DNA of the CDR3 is TGTGCCAGCAGTCTGGGGGGGCGGGCTAACGAGCAGTACTTC.

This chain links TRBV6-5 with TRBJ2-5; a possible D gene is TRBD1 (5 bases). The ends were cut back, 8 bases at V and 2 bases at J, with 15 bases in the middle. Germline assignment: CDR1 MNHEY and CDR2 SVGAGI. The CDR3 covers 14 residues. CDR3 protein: CASSKGIVQETQYF. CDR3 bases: TGTGCCAGCTCAAAGGGGATCGTTCAAGAGACCCAGTACTTC.

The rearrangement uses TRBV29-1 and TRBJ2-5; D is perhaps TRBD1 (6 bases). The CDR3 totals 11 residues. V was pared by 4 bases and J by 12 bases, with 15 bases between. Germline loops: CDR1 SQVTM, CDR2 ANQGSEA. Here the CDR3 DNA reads TGCAGCGTTGCCGGGACACTTATTGAGTACTTC. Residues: CSVAGTLIEYF.

The CDR3 coding sequence is TGTGCCAGCTCACCACCGAATCAGCGGGGGGCCTACGAGCAGTACTTC. Amino acid sequence: CASSPPNQRGAYEQYF. J is TRBJ2-7 and V is TRBV18, with 9 nucleotides matching TRBD2. The trim removed 0 bases at V and 2 bases at J, leaving 5 bases unmatched. The CDR3 loop spans 16 amino acids. CDR1 and CDR2 (germline): KGHSH, LQKENI.

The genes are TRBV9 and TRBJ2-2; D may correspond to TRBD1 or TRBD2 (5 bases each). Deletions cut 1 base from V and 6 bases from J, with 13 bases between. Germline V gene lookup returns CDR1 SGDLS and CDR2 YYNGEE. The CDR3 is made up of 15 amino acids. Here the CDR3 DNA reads TGTGCCAGCAGCGTAAGTGGGACGGTCGCCGGGGAGCTGTTTTTT. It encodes CASSVSGTVAGELFF.

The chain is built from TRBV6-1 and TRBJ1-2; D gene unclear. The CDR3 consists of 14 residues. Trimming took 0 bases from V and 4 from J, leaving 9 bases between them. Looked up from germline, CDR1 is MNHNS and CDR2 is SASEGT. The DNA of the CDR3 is TGTGCCAGCAGTGAAGCAAACAGTCCCTATGGCTACACCTTC. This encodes CASSEANSPYGYTF.

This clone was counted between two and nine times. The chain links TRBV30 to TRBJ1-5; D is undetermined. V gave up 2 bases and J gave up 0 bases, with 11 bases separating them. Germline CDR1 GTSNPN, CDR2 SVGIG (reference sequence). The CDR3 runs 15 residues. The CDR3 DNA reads TGTGCCTGGAGTATACCCGGGAATAGCAATCAGCCCCAGCATTTT. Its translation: CAWSIPGNSNQPQHF.

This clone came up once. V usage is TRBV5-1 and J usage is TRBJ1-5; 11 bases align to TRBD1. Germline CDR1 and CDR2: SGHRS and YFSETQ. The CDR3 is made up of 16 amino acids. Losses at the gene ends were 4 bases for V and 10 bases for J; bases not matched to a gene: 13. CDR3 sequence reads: CASSPYPGTGGSPQHF. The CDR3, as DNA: TGCGCCAGCAGCCCATACCCCGGGACAGGGGGTTCCCCCCAGCATTTT.

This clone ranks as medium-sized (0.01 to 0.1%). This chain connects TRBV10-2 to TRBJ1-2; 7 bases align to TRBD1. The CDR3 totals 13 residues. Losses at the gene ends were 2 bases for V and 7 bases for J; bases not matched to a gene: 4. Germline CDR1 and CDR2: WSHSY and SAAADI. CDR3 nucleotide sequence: TGCGCCAGCAGTGAGCCAGGGGGTTCTGGCTACACCTTC. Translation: CASSEPGGSGYTF.

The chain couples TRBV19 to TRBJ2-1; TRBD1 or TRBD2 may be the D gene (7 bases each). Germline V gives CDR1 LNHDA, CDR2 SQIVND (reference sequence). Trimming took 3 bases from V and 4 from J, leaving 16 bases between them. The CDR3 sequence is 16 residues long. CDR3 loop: CASSMGRAGGYNEQFF. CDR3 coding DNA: TGTGCCAGTAGTATGGGGAGGGCAGGGGGATACAATGAGCAGTTCTTC.

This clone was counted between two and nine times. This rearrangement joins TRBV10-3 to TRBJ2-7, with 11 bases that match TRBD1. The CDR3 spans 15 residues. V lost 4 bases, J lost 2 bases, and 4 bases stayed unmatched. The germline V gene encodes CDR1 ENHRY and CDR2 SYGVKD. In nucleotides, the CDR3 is TGTGCCATCAGTGCGGACAGGGGGCAAACCTACGAGCAGTACTTC. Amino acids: CAISADRGQTYEQYF.

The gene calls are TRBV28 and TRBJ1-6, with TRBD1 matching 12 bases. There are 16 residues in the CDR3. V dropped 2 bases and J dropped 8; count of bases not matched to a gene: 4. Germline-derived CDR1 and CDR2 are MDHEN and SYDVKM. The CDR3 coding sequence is TGTGCCAGCAGTTTAATAGGGACAGGGGGCTATTCACCCCTCCACTTT. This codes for CASSLIGTGGYSPLHF.